This TCR beta chain stems from a study of shared clonotypes between healthy human individuals. Study information: CD4 naive cells filled three plates per donor, CD4 memory three, CD8 naive two and CD8 memory one.

Concerning this clone itself: Its antigen is unidentified.

The CDR3 consists of 17 residues. Each cell subset's genomic DNA was divided evenly among several immunoSEQ plates. Generated by immunoSEQ multiplex PCR, the TCRdb table keeps only in-frame clones and is missing some. The sample yields over 2 million clones, around 93% seen once. Study-level findings and limits: The study's rarefaction showed incomplete sorted-subset sequencing despite large depth.

Material for sequencing was naive CD4+ T cells from PBMCs. The sample's subset: CD45RA+ positively selected. V is TRBV21-1 and J is TRBJ2-7; the table's D call of TRBD2 was not tested on the DNA. TRBV21-1 has pseudogene status. This TCR was sampled from a man aged 18 to 30 in good health. Some clones in this sample may be carry-over from other donors' samples. The CDR3 DNA reads TGTGCCAGCAGCGAAGCCGGGACTAGCGGGAGTGGGGACGAGCAGTACTTC. Its translation: CASSEAGTSGSGDEQYF.